Listed here are 29 T cell receptor beta chains from one sample, sequenced in a study of cytomegalovirus exposure and HLA in healthy donors. Use of 60 Vbeta and 13 Jbeta primers characterized the PCR. Assay: immunoSEQ multiplex PCR; the TCRdb copy retains only in-frame clones and omits some. Of about 110,000 clones listed, about 81% are singletons. What was sequenced was PBMCs. Receptors were obtained from a male donor in good health and CMV-seropositive.

The chain combines TRBV9 with TRBJ1-2, with D tentatively TRBD1 (5 bases). CDR3 size: 14 residues. Trimming pared 0 bases from V and 8 bases from J, leaving 14 bases between. Germline CDR1 reads SGDLS; CDR2 reads YYNGEE. As DNA, the CDR3 is TGTGCCAGCAGCGTAGGTGGCAGGGCCAACGGCTACACCTTC. Its translation is CASSVGGRANGYTF.

This clone was recorded only once. The genes are TRBV4-1 and TRBJ2-7, with a possible D match to TRBD2 (6 bases). V lost 1 base, J lost 4 bases, and 17 bases lay in between. This CDR3 has 16 residues. Germline V CDR1 and CDR2: MGHRA, YSYEKL. DNA of the CDR3: TGCGCCAGCAGCCAAGGACCGGGACGGACTACATACGAGCAGTACTTC. Its translation is CASSQGPGRTTYEQYF.

The chain has TRBV19 and TRBJ1-4; 8 nucleotides align to TRBD1. Germline V lookup: CDR1 LNHDA, CDR2 SQIVND (reference sequence). J was trimmed by 8 bases and V by 6 bases; bases with no gene match: 11. This CDR3 is built from 15 residues. This chain's CDR3 is CASRPVTGAREKLFF. CDR3 nucleotides: TGTGCCAGTAGACCCGTGACAGGGGCTCGAGAAAAACTGTTTTTT.

The chain joins TRBV5-1 to TRBJ2-3, with TRBD1 matching 10 bases. The J segment lost 4 bases and the V segment lost 3 bases, leaving 5 bases of the junction unmatched. Germline-derived CDR1 and CDR2 are SGHRS and YFSETQ. CDR3 length: 15 residues. The CDR3 DNA sequence: TGCGCCAGCAGCTCAGGACAGGGGGTCCCAGATACGCAGTATTTT. Its protein is CASSSGQGVPDTQYF.

The CDR3 reads CATWSGHSSYEQYF. CDR3 DNA: TGTGCCACCTGGTCGGGACATTCCTCCTACGAGCAGTACTTC. The rearrangement joins TRBV15 to TRBJ2-7; the D gene is possibly TRBD1 (6 bases). CDR1 and CDR2 (germline): LNHNV, YYDKDF (reference sequence). Trimming shortened V by 8 bases and J by 0 bases, and 14 bases separated the two germline ends. CDR3 length: 14 residues.

In regard to this clone: Germline is not matched at one junction end, which may reflect a read error. The rearrangement joins TRBV7-9 to TRBJ2-2; no clear D gene. Germline CDR1 and CDR2: SEHNR and FQNEAQ (reference sequence). The length of the CDR3 is 14 residues. The CDR3 DNA reads TGTGCCAGCGGCTTAGGACCATCGGGCGGGGAGCTGTTTTTT. Translated: CASGLGPSGGELFF.

The V and J genes are TRBV6-5 and TRBJ2-4; D perhaps matches TRBD1 (6 bases). Trimming removed 8 bases at V and 4 bases at J, with 15 bases between. There are 14 residues in the CDR3. Per the germline V gene, CDR1 is MNHEY and CDR2 is SVGAGI. CDR3 sequence: CASCPDRSKNIQYF. The CDR3 region has the DNA TGTGCCAGCTGCCCGGACAGATCAAAAAACATTCAGTACTTC.

This clone was observed a single time. The chain combines TRBV28 with TRBJ2-3; a weak D match, TRBD1 (7 bases). Trimming took 5 bases from V and 0 from J, leaving 12 bases between them. Germline V lookup: CDR1 MDHEN, CDR2 SYDVKM. The CDR3 covers 15 residues. This CDR3 reads CASSRQGGSTDTQYF. CDR3 DNA sequence: TGTGCCAGCAGTAGACAGGGAGGTAGCACAGATACGCAGTATTTT. Supplemented by reference TRBV28 and TRBJ2-3, the full variable domain reads DVKVTQSSRYLVKRTGEKVFLECVQDMDHENMFWYRQDPGLGLRLIYFSYDVKMKEKGDIPEGYSVSREKKERFSLILESASTNQTSMYLCASSRQGGSTDTQYFGPGTRLTVL.

The chain links TRBV28 to TRBJ2-7; 7 bases are a match to TRBD1. This CDR3 has 16 residues. V shed 6 bases and J 2 bases; nucleotides not matched to a gene: 13. Germline V lookup: CDR1 MDHEN, CDR2 SYDVKM. CDR3 in amino acids: CASSPVRLQGTYEQYF. CDR3 nucleotides: TGTGCCAGCAGCCCAGTAAGATTACAGGGGACCTACGAGCAGTACTTC.

This clone was found a few times. CDR3 DNA sequence: TGTGCCAGCAGCCTTCTACAGGGGAGCAATCAGCCCCAGCATTTT. Translating gives CASSLLQGSNQPQHF. The rearrangement links TRBV28 to TRBJ1-5; 7 nucleotides match TRBD1. The CDR3 length is 15 residues. V lost 6 bases and J lost 1; bases outside the gene matches: 6. CDR1 and CDR2 (germline): MDHEN, SYDVKM.

This chain links TRBV6-5 with TRBJ2-1, with 9 bases fitting TRBD1. The CDR3 extends over 14 amino acids. Germline trimming cut 0 bases from V and 9 bases from J; bases unmatched to any gene: 3. Germline V gene lookup returns CDR1 MNHEY and CDR2 SVGAGI. The CDR3 DNA reads as TGTGCCAGCAGTTACTCGACAGGGGGGGCTGAGCAGTTCTTC. Amino acid sequence: CASSYSTGGAEQFF.

The chain uses TRBV2 and TRBJ1-4, with a tentative D call TRBD1 (6 bases). Germline loops: CDR1 SNHLY, CDR2 FYNNEI. The length of the CDR3 is 14 residues. Trimming took 6 bases from V and 7 from J, leaving 15 bases between them. DNA of the CDR3: TGTGCCAGCAGACGAGGGGGGGCGGGTGAAAAACTGTTTTTT. Translating gives CASRRGGAGEKLFF.

The chain recombines TRBV7-9 with TRBJ2-3; TRBD2 is a possible D gene (6 bases). Trimming removed 4 bases from V and 0 bases from J, with 14 bases in between. Germline CDR1 SEHNR, CDR2 FQNEAQ (reference sequence). The CDR3 consists of 16 residues. The CDR3 loop is CASSSRLVTSTDTQYF. In DNA form, the CDR3 reads TGTGCCAGCAGCTCAAGACTAGTCACTAGCACAGATACGCAGTATTTT.

The V and J genes are TRBV7-8 and TRBJ1-5; maybe TRBD1 (6 bases). The CDR3 length is 17 residues. Germline values: CDR1 SGHVS, CDR2 FQNEAQ. V was shortened by 1 base and J by 0 bases, with 13 bases between the two germline ends. In DNA, the CDR3 is TGTGCCAGCAGCTTAGAGGGACACCTTTATAGCAATCAGCCCCAGCATTTT. Amino acid sequence: CASSLEGHLYSNQPQHF.

This chain joins TRBV25-1 and TRBJ1-2; possibly TRBD1 for D (5 bases). Trimming removed 9 bases from V and 3 bases from J, with 14 bases in between. Germline CDR1 is MGHDK and CDR2 is SYGVNS. CDR3 length: 13 amino acids. DNA for the CDR3: TGTGCCAGTTTGGCGGGGGAGGACTATGGCTACACCTTC. Translation: CASLAGEDYGYTF.

This clone was seen just once. The CDR3 coding sequence is TGTGCTAGTGGTTTGGGGCCCTCGGGGGAGACCCAGTACTTC. Its protein product is CASGLGPSGETQYF. The V call is TRBV12-5, the J call TRBJ2-5, with D possibly matching TRBD2 (5 bases). Germline V gene lookup returns CDR1 LGHNT and CDR2 FRNRAP. V lost 1 base and J 5 bases, leaving 11 bases between the germline ends. The CDR3 contains 14 residues. The entire variable domain, with the rest obtained from reference TRBV12-5 and TRBJ2-5, is as follows: DARVTQTPRHKVTEMGQEVTMRCQPILGHNTVFWYRQTMMQGLELLAYFRNRAPLDDSGMPKDRFSAEMPDATLATLKIQPSEPRDSAVYFCASGLGPSGETQYFGPGTRLLVL.

This sequence joins TRBV6-6 and TRBJ2-5; D uncertain. The CDR3 is 13 residues long. In germline, CDR1 is MNHNY, CDR2 SVGAGI (reference sequence). Trimming took 8 bases from V and 3 from J, leaving 13 bases between them. CDR3 residues: CASHPGYKETQYF. CDR3 nucleotide sequence: TGTGCCAGCCACCCGGGTTATAAAGAGACCCAGTACTTC.

The genes are TRBV7-9 and TRBJ2-5; the D is unclear. Germline V gene sequence: CDR1 SEHNR, CDR2 FQNEAQ (reference sequence). This CDR3 is built from 13 residues. Trimming stripped 4 bases from V and 2 bases from J, with 8 bases between. The CDR3 here is CASSSVRQETQYF. The DNA for the CDR3 is TGTGCCAGCAGCTCCGTCCGGCAAGAGACCCAGTACTTC.

The chain recombines TRBV9 with TRBJ2-2; no clear D gene. This CDR3 has 14 amino acids. V gave up 2 bases and J gave up 6 bases, with 11 bases separating them. The germline CDR1 and CDR2 sequences are SGDLS and YYNGEE. Here the CDR3 reads CASSVPPSAGELFF. The CDR3 DNA reads TGTGCCAGCAGCGTCCCACCCTCAGCCGGGGAGCTGTTTTTT.

The gene calls are TRBV9 and TRBJ1-2, with unresolved D. The CDR3 sequence is 15 residues long. Germline V gene sequence: CDR1 SGDLS, CDR2 YYNGEE. V lost 3 bases, J lost 4 bases, and 16 bases lay in between. CDR3 sequence (DNA): TGTGCCAGCAGCGGGGTCGAGGGCGGCGGCTATGGCTACACCTTC. Its protein product is CASSGVEGGGYGYTF.

The CDR3 nucleotides are TGTGCCACCGCGTTAAATCGGGAGGGCACAGATACGCAGTATTTT. Protein: CATALNREGTDTQYF. V is TRBV2 and J is TRBJ2-3, with TRBD2 matching 7 bases. Germline CDR1 is SNHLY and CDR2 is FYNNEI. The CDR3 totals 15 residues. V shed 10 bases, J shed 1 base, and the junction held 11 bases outside the gene matches.

Concerning this clone: At one boundary the junction diverges from the germline segment, which might be a read error. V usage is TRBV6-5 and J usage is TRBJ1-2, with 9 positions matching TRBD1. Germline CDR1 MNHEY, CDR2 SVGAGI. CDR3 length: 14 amino acids. The CDR3 sequence: CASSYSNSGTGWNF. In nucleotides, the CDR3 is TGTGCCAGCAGTTACTCGAATAGTGGGACAGGGTGGAACTTC.

This sequence joins TRBV28 and TRBJ2-7, with 12 bases lining up with TRBD2. CDR1 is MDHEN and CDR2 is SYDVKM in the germline V gene. J gave up 6 bases and V 4 bases, and 4 bases lay outside the gene matches. This CDR3 spans 14 amino acids. As DNA, the CDR3 is TGTGCCAGCAGTTCTACTAGCGGGAGGCGCGAGCAGTACTTC. This encodes CASSSTSGRREQYF.

The rearrangement links TRBV28 to TRBJ1-2, with a weak D call TRBD1 (6 bases). The germline gives CDR1 MDHEN, CDR2 SYDVKM. Trimming left V 2 bases short and J 1 base short, with 17 bases between. The CDR3 length is 17 residues. As DNA, the CDR3 is TGTGCCAGCAGTTTAATCTTGGACAGCCGTCGTAACTATGGCTACACCTTC. Encoded protein: CASSLILDSRRNYGYTF.

The genes are TRBV5-4 and TRBJ2-7, with 8 bases that match TRBD2. CDR3 size: 15 residues. Trimming removed 4 bases from V and 1 base from J; junction bases left unmatched: 7. Germline assignment: CDR1 SGHNT and CDR2 YYREEE (reference sequence). CDR3 sequence: CASSLSPSGSYEQYF. CDR3 nucleotide sequence: TGTGCCAGCAGCCTGTCCCCTAGCGGGTCCTACGAGCAGTACTTC.

The genes are TRBV5-1 and TRBJ2-1; D perhaps matches TRBD2 (6 bases). V lost 4 bases, J lost 2 bases, and 19 bases lay in between. CDR3 length equals 17 residues. CDR1 and CDR2 from the germline V gene are SGHRS and YFSETQ. CDR3 in DNA: TGCGCCAGCAGCGTAGGGTGGGGGGACGAGACCTACAATGAGCAGTTCTTC. This sequence encodes CASSVGWGDETYNEQFF.

This clone appeared a single time. This CDR3 reads CASSPGPADGELFF. The CDR3 bases are TGTGCCAGCAGCCCAGGTCCAGCGGACGGGGAGCTGTTTTTT. The gene calls are TRBV7-3 and TRBJ2-2; tentative D call: TRBD2 (5 bases). The germline V and J ends were trimmed by 5 bases and 7 bases, with 14 bases remaining between them. The CDR3 has 14 amino acids. Germline V gene sequence: CDR1 SGHTA, CDR2 FQGTGA.

The chain recombines TRBV5-8 with TRBJ2-7, with TRBD1 identical over 9 bases. The CDR3 is 15 amino acids. CDR1 and CDR2 from the germline V gene are SGHTS and YDEGEE. Unmatched junction bases numbered 2, after V lost 0 bases and J lost 1 base. CDR3 sequence: CASSLGDRASYEQYF. The CDR3 region has the DNA TGTGCCAGCAGCTTGGGGGACAGGGCTTCCTACGAGCAGTACTTC.

The CDR3 spells CASSQDPGLYSPLHF. CDR3 nucleotide sequence: TGCGCCAGCAGCCAAGACCCGGGTTTGTATTCACCCCTCCACTTT. The chain couples TRBV4-1 to TRBJ1-6; D ambiguous. Germline V gives CDR1 MGHRA, CDR2 YSYEKL. Trimming cost V 0 bases and J 8 bases, with 11 bases left between them. The CDR3 length is 15 residues.